The source of this T cell receptor (beta chain) is a study of T cells after yellow fever vaccination. Study conclusions and caveats: The secondary T-cell response peaked on day 5, not day 15, but was weaker.

This clonotype has a handful of counts. Its antigen is not identified. CDR3 length equals 13 residues. V was shortened by 1 base and J by 3 bases, with 6 bases between the two germline ends. The germline V gene has CDR1 LGHNA and CDR2 YSLEER. Production of TCR cDNA was by 5'RACE template switching, which also added a universal primer site and UMIs. MiXCR, applied by TCRdb to the 5' RACE reads, yields one record per CDR3 protein. The table shows 450,000 to 650,000 distinct CDR3 sequences, with 21% occurring only once. The material was PBMCs, obtained 20 to 25 days after the first yellow fever vaccination. The sequence was collected from a man aged 18 to 30 who received the YFV17D yellow fever vaccine. J is TRBJ2-5 and V is TRBV4-3, with D uncertain. CDR3 amino acids: CASSQGIKETQYF. In DNA form, the CDR3 reads TGCGCCAGCAGCCAAGGGATCAAAGAGACCCAGTACTTC.